This TCR beta chain was sequenced in a study of cytomegalovirus exposure and HLA in healthy donors. Study-level points and caveats: About 87% or about 30% of the time was how often most TCR beta V segments were productive, according to an earlier analysis. At a 0.05 false discovery rate, a later analysis found approximately 17,000 TCR beta sequences to be associated with HLA alleles. Sequencing likely generated an artifact that appeared as a cluster of highly shared sequence variants.

The PCR ran on 60 Vbeta and 13 Jbeta primers. Assay: immunoSEQ multiplex PCR; the TCRdb copy retains only in-frame clones and omits some. The repertoire includes approximately 150,000 clones, approximately 80% of them detected once, and approximately 7% sits in the top ten. J lost 1 base, V lost 6 bases, and 7 bases had no gene match. The germline gives CDR1 MNHEY, CDR2 SMNVEV (reference sequence). The CDR3 runs to 15 residues. Details on this clone: Its antigen is currently unknown.

The material sequenced was PBMCs. The chain employs TRBV27 and TRBJ2-3; 7 nucleotides align to TRBD1. The clonotype comes from a male donor in good health and CMV-seropositive. CDR3 residues: CASSRTGSRTDTQYF. The CDR3 bases are TGTGCCAGCAGCCGGACAGGATCTCGCACAGATACGCAGTATTTT.